These 18 T cell receptor beta chains were all obtained from the same sample, sequenced in a study of cytomegalovirus exposure and HLA in healthy donors. The PCR made use of 60 Vbeta and 13 Jbeta primers. Data came from immunoSEQ multiplex PCR; TCRdb stores just in-frame clones and leaves some out. Of under 100,000 clones in the sample, approximately 80% were seen once. Sequencing was carried out using PBMCs. The receptors stem from a woman in her sixties or seventies in good health and CMV-seropositive.

This clone was picked up one time. This chain joins TRBV18 and TRBJ2-3; D is uncertain. Germline assignment: CDR1 KGHSH and CDR2 LQKENI. V was trimmed by 2 bases and J by 3 bases, leaving 9 bases between them. The CDR3 contains 14 residues. The DNA of the CDR3 is TGTGCCAGCTCACCAGTAGTTTCAACAGATACGCAGTATTTT. Translating gives CASSPVVSTDTQYF.

This chain connects TRBV6-1 to TRBJ2-5, with 7 bases identical to TRBD1. V shed 10 bases and J 1 base; nucleotides not matched to a gene: 3. The CDR3 consists of 12 residues. In germline, CDR1 is MNHNS, CDR2 SASEGT. The DNA for the CDR3 is TGTGCCACCTCAGGGGGCCAAGAGACCCAGTACTTC. Translated, it gives CATSGGQETQYF.

The rearrangement links TRBV28 to TRBJ2-1, with a tentative D call TRBD1 (5 bases). Germline values: CDR1 MDHEN, CDR2 SYDVKM. CDR3 length equals 14 residues. The ends were cut back, 3 bases at V and 4 bases at J, with 10 bases in the middle. CDR3 amino acids: CASSFRAGYNEQFF. The CDR3 DNA reads as TGTGCCAGCAGTTTCAGGGCCGGGTACAATGAGCAGTTCTTC. Drawing the rest from reference TRBV28 and TRBJ2-1, the complete variable domain is DVKVTQSSRYLVKRTGEKVFLECVQDMDHENMFWYRQDPGLGLRLIYFSYDVKMKEKGDIPEGYSVSREKKERFSLILESASTNQTSMYLCASSFRAGYNEQFFGPGTRLTVL.

The chain joins TRBV28 to TRBJ1-1; D is unresolved. Germline V gene sequence: CDR1 MDHEN, CDR2 SYDVKM. Between the trimmed V and J ends, which lost 5 bases and 0 bases, there was a span of 13 bases. The CDR3 loop spans 15 amino acids. The CDR3 sequence is CASSPHQVMNTEAFF. The DNA for the CDR3 is TGTGCCAGCAGTCCCCACCAGGTGATGAACACTGAAGCTTTCTTT. The full variable domain, rest sourced from reference TRBV28 and TRBJ1-1, is DVKVTQSSRYLVKRTGEKVFLECVQDMDHENMFWYRQDPGLGLRLIYFSYDVKMKEKGDIPEGYSVSREKKERFSLILESASTNQTSMYLCASSPHQVMNTEAFFGQGTRLTVV.

The J gene is TRBJ2-1, the V gene TRBV5-1; TRBD1 matches at 11 bases. Germline values: CDR1 SGHRS, CDR2 YFSETQ. The CDR3 totals 15 residues. The V and J ends lost 5 bases and 4 bases, in that order; junction bases with no gene match: 5. The CDR3 nucleotides read TGCGCCAGCAGACCTGGACAGGGGGCGTACAATGAGCAGTTCTTC. Its protein is CASRPGQGAYNEQFF. Together with reference TRBV5-1 and TRBJ2-1, the CDR3 gives the full variable domain: KAGVTQTPRYLIKTRGQQVTLSCSPISGHRSVSWYQQTPGQGLQFLFEYFSETQRNKGNFPGRFSGRQFSNSRSEMNVSTLELGDSALYLCASRPGQGAYNEQFFGPGTRLTVL.

This clone occurred a few times. The J gene is TRBJ2-7, the V gene TRBV4-3; 8 bases align to TRBD2. V was clipped by 0 bases and J by 6 bases; unmatched bases: 10. The V gene's germline CDR1 is LGHNA and CDR2 YSLEER. This CDR3 has 16 residues. The CDR3 nucleotides read TGCGCCAGCAGCCAAGAGGCATCGGGAGGGGTAGGCGAGCAGTACTTC. Protein: CASSQEASGGVGEQYF.

The V and J genes are TRBV19 and TRBJ2-5, with D hard to call. Germline V CDR1 and CDR2: LNHDA, SQIVND (reference sequence). The V gene lost 4 bases and the J gene lost 11 bases, with 11 bases spanning the gap. This CDR3 comprises 11 residues. CDR3 DNA sequence: TGTGCCAGTAGTACGGGTGGTCGGCAGTACTTC. It encodes CASSTGGRQYF.

The V call is TRBV2, the J call TRBJ1-5; TRBD1 might be the D (5 bases). This CDR3 comprises 15 residues. Germline loops: CDR1 SNHLY, CDR2 FYNNEI. The ends were cut back, 5 bases at V and 0 bases at J, with 11 bases in the middle. CDR3 DNA sequence: TGTGCCAGCAGTAGTAACAGGAATAGCAATCAGCCCCAGCATTTT. Residues: CASSSNRNSNQPQHF. Full variable domain (remainder filled in from reference TRBV2 and TRBJ1-5): EPEVTQTPSHQVTQMGQEVILRCVPISNHLYFYWYRQILGQKVEFLVSFYNNEISEKSEIFDDQFSVERPDGSNFTLKIRSTKLEDSAMYFCASSSNRNSNQPQHFGDGTRLSIL.

This clone has only one observation. This chain connects TRBV7-2 to TRBJ2-7; 12 nucleotides agree with TRBD2. This CDR3 has 19 residues. With V trimmed by 2 bases and J by 7 bases, 18 bases remained unmatched. Germline-derived CDR1 and CDR2 are SGHTA and FQGNSA. For the CDR3, the DNA is TGTGCCAGCAGCTTAAGTGGCTCTGGACTAGCGGGGCCCACGGGGGAGCAGTACTTC. Translating gives CASSLSGSGLAGPTGEQYF.

The chain is built from TRBV2 and TRBJ2-7; 10 nucleotides align to TRBD2. The J segment lost 3 bases and the V segment lost 6 bases, leaving 8 bases of the junction unmatched. Germline values: CDR1 SNHLY, CDR2 FYNNEI. The CDR3 contains 15 residues. CDR3 protein: CASRPLAGENYEQYF. Here the CDR3 DNA reads TGTGCCAGCAGGCCTCTAGCGGGGGAGAACTACGAGCAGTACTTC. Based on the CDR3 plus reference TRBV2 and TRBJ2-7, the full variable domain is EPEVTQTPSHQVTQMGQEVILRCVPISNHLYFYWYRQILGQKVEFLVSFYNNEISEKSEIFDDQFSVERPDGSNFTLKIRSTKLEDSAMYFCASRPLAGENYEQYFGPGTRLTVT.

The J gene is TRBJ1-2, the V gene TRBV29-1; TRBD1 aligns across 8 bases. Germline lookup yields CDR1 SQVTM and CDR2 ANQGSEA. The length of the CDR3 is 14 residues. J gave up 0 bases and V 5 bases, and 5 bases lay outside the gene matches. The CDR3 is CSVYQQGANYGYTF. The CDR3 DNA reads TGCAGCGTTTACCAACAGGGGGCTAACTATGGCTACACCTTC.

This clone has only one observation. The chain joins TRBV2 to TRBJ1-5; no clear D gene. Trimming shortened V by 8 bases and J by 0 bases, and 11 bases separated the two germline ends. The CDR3 runs 14 residues. Germline V CDR1 and CDR2: SNHLY, FYNNEI. CDR3 DNA sequence: TGTGCCAGCCGAGGGAGCTATAGCAATCAGCCCCAGCATTTT. This codes for CASRGSYSNQPQHF. The full variable domain, rest sourced from reference TRBV2 and TRBJ1-5, is EPEVTQTPSHQVTQMGQEVILRCVPISNHLYFYWYRQILGQKVEFLVSFYNNEISEKSEIFDDQFSVERPDGSNFTLKIRSTKLEDSAMYFCASRGSYSNQPQHFGDGTRLSIL.

The V and J genes are TRBV30 and TRBJ1-6; no clear D. From germline, CDR1 is GTSNPN and CDR2 SVGIG (reference sequence). Trimming pared 3 bases from V and 14 bases from J, leaving 8 bases between. The CDR3 length is 10 residues. Written as DNA, the CDR3 is TGTGCCTGGAGAACTGTAGCCCTCCACTTT. This encodes CAWRTVALHF.

The chain is built from TRBV5-5 and TRBJ2-7, with 7 nucleotides matching TRBD1. The junction had 3 bases not matched to a gene; V was cut back by 0 bases and J by 3 bases. The CDR3 runs to 14 residues. Germline V gives CDR1 SGHKS, CDR2 YYEKEE (reference sequence). CDR3 sequence reads: CASSLGGTDYEQYF. The DNA of the CDR3 is TGTGCCAGCAGCTTGGGGGGGACAGACTACGAGCAGTACTTC.

This clone was counted a few times. The chain is built from TRBV7-9 and TRBJ1-1; D is perhaps TRBD1 (6 bases). The length of the CDR3 is 16 residues. Per germline, CDR1 SEHNR and CDR2 FQNEAQ (reference sequence). V shed 4 bases and J shed 4 bases, with 19 bases lying between them. CDR3 region: CASSSVRGPGGTEAFF. The DNA of the CDR3 is TGTGCCAGCAGCTCCGTGCGGGGGCCGGGGGGCACTGAAGCTTTCTTT. The variable domain in full, completed from reference TRBV7-9 and TRBJ1-1, reads DTGVSQNPRHKITKRGQNVTFRCDPISEHNRLYWYRQTLGQGPEFLTYFQNEAQLEKSRLLSDRFSAERPKGSFSTLEIQRTEQGDSAMYLCASSSVRGPGGTEAFFGQGTRLTVV.

The rearrangement links TRBV7-3 to TRBJ2-5; 8 bases map to TRBD1. The CDR3 sequence is 14 residues long. Germline assignment: CDR1 SGHTA and CDR2 FQGTGA. The ends lost 5 bases at V and 1 base at J; junction bases unmatched: 3. The CDR3 sequence is CASSKTGVQETQYF. CDR3 coding DNA: TGTGCCAGCAGCAAGACAGGGGTCCAAGAGACCCAGTACTTC.

The chain links TRBV7-8 to TRBJ1-1; D remains ambiguous. The CDR3 is 15 amino acids. V dropped 5 bases and J dropped 1 base, with 14 bases sitting between them. Germline CDR1 reads SGHVS; CDR2 reads FQNEAQ. The CDR3: CASSLREGWNTEAFF. For the CDR3, the DNA is TGTGCCAGCAGCCTAAGGGAGGGTTGGAACACTGAAGCTTTCTTT.

This chain connects TRBV18 to TRBJ1-1; weak D call: TRBD1 (6 bases). CDR3 size: 14 residues. V gave up 3 bases and J gave up 4 bases, with 12 bases separating them. Germline V gene lookup returns CDR1 KGHSH and CDR2 LQKENI. Written as DNA, the CDR3 is TGTGCCAGCTCACCGTCCGGGACACCCACTGAAGCTTTCTTT. Its protein is CASSPSGTPTEAFF.